This is a list of T cell receptor beta chains from one sample in a study of shared clonotypes between healthy human individuals. The data were produced by immunoSEQ multiplex PCR, yet TCRdb's version contains in-frame clones alone and is incomplete. The data show hundreds of thousands of clones, roughly 70% seen once. Sequenced: memory CD4+ T cells sorted from blood. The receptors were sampled from a woman aged 25 to 39 in good health. Each CDR3 is given with its conserved first and last residue. Part of the rows lack a size; the others show once, few, many or a class for expanded clones.

cdr3_length v_call clone_size cdr3_aa
14 TRBV6-5 . CASSREQWGQPQHF
13 TRBV6-1 . CASRDKADQPQHF
15 TRBV7-8 . CASSFDRQINQPQHF
12 TRBV7-9 . CASSEQAYGYTF
13 TRBV29-1 . CSVQGSPSYEQYF
15 TRBV27 . CASSFKGHSQETQYF
14 TRBV5-1 . CASSISGTTSEQYF
13 TRBV6-6 . CASSYDRANEQYF
12 TRBV27 . CASSSNSDTQYF
14 TRBV27 . CASSYQGWNTEAFF
14 TRBV15 . CATSRVRGGQPQHF
14 TRBV29-1 . CSVVQGFSQNEQFF
14 TRBV5-1 . CASSGGQPYTEAFF
12 TRBV30 . CAWSVTGYEQYF
12 TRBV7-9 . CASGSKNNEQFF
12 TRBV7-8 . CASRRERAEAFF
13 TRBV9 . CASSVEFEDTQYF
11 TRBV6-8 . CATGKSYEQYF
13 TRBV28 . CAIGRQDTYEQYF
14 TRBV5-1 . CASSSGDASYEQYF
15 TRBV7-2 . CASSPRLAGAVAQYF
12 TRBV30 many CAWRDTNYEQYF
14 TRBV6-5 . CASKVDQSTDTQYF
17 TRBV9 . CASSVVPRSTGTDTQYF
17 TRBV2 . CASSEAWPSGSGETQYF
12 TRBV4-2 . CASSQVEDTQYF
17 TRBV7-9 . CASSLGGVRGPTDTQYF
16 TRBV19 once CASSFRTAAFNQPQHF
16 TRBV14 . CASSPWQLSGANVLTF
14 TRBV10-1 . CASRDQDSNQPQHF
17 TRBV9 few CASSVGKRVDTSYEQYF
12 TRBV5-6 many CASSLVANEQFF
15 TRBV5-1 . CASSSVTGGIDTQYF
10 TRBV20-1 . CSARTGEAFF
16 TRBV28 . CASSFSSGQGNYEQYF